Listed here are 15 T cell receptor beta chains from one sample, sequenced in a study of neurological immune-mediated disorders. From the 5' RACE reads, TCRdb called clonotypes with MiXCR, one entry per CDR3 protein. The sample lists about 44,000 distinct CDR3 sequences, under 25% occurring once. As for time point: technical triplicate 3. Sequencing input: PBMCs. These receptors came from a man in his fifties or sixties with HTLV-1-associated myelopathy (HAM/TSP).

This clonotype appeared many times. The chain carries TRBV2 and TRBJ2-1, with D uncertain. The CDR3 totals 11 residues. V was pared by 6 bases and J by 7 bases, with 7 bases between. Germline loops: CDR1 SNHLY, CDR2 FYNNEI. The CDR3 DNA sequence: TGTGCCAGCAGCCTAGATAATGAGCAGTTCTTC. This translates into CASSLDNEQFF.

The sample holds many counts of this clonotype. The rearrangement links TRBV5-1 to TRBJ1-2; D might be TRBD1 (6 bases). V was cut by 0 bases and J by 4 bases, with 13 bases left in between. The CDR3 totals 15 residues. The V gene's germline CDR1 is SGHRS and CDR2 YFSETQ. This CDR3 reads CASSLGDRLLYGYTF. CDR3 sequence (DNA): TGCGCCAGCAGCTTGGGCGACAGGCTCCTCTATGGCTACACCTTC.

The V and J genes are TRBV10-3 and TRBJ2-7; D gene ambiguous. Per germline, CDR1 ENHRY and CDR2 SYGVKD. V was trimmed by 4 bases and J by 4 bases, leaving 5 bases between them. This CDR3 is 11 amino acids long. As DNA, the CDR3 is TGTGCCATCAGTGCCGGTTACGAGCAGTACTTC. It codes for CAISAGYEQYF.

The CDR3 nucleotides are TGTGCCAGCAGCTATAGTATCGGAGATACGCAGTATTTT. This encodes CASSYSIGDTQYF. The V and J genes are TRBV7-9 and TRBJ2-3; D not certain. This CDR3 contains 13 residues. Per germline, CDR1 SEHNR and CDR2 FQNEAQ (reference sequence). Trimming took 4 bases from V and 5 from J, leaving 10 bases between them.

V and J are TRBV5-1 and TRBJ2-7, with TRBD1 identical over 7 bases. The CDR3 has 15 residues. Unmatched junction bases numbered 8, after V lost 3 bases and J lost 2 bases. Looked up from germline, CDR1 is SGHRS and CDR2 is YFSETQ. CDR3 DNA sequence: TGCGCCAGCAGCTCCAGACAGGGAGTGACCTACGAGCAGTACTTC. Protein: CASSSRQGVTYEQYF.

This clonotype occurred many times. J is TRBJ2-1 and V is TRBV12-3 or TRBV12-4, with D maybe TRBD1 (5 bases). The CDR3 is 12 residues long. The V end was cut by 4 bases, the J end by 9 bases, with 10 bases between. The chain's CDR3 is CASSWGGGEQFF. Here the CDR3 DNA reads TGTGCCAGCAGTTGGGGCGGTGGTGAGCAGTTCTTC.

V is TRBV15 and J is TRBJ2-5, with D maybe TRBD1 (6 bases). Trimming pared 5 bases from V and 14 bases from J, leaving 12 bases between. This CDR3 is built from 10 residues. Germline CDR1 and CDR2: LNHNV and YYDKDF (reference sequence). In nucleotides, the CDR3 is TGTGCCACCAGCCGCGACAGGCTATACTTC. It codes for CATSRDRLYF.

V usage is TRBV19 and J usage is TRBJ2-1; D could derive from TRBD1 or TRBD2 (5 bases each). Trimming removed 9 bases from V and 7 bases from J, with 16 bases in between. The CDR3 is 13 amino acids. CDR1 is LNHDA, CDR2 SQIVND, per germline (reference sequence). The CDR3 DNA is TGTGCCAGCGGGGACGGGCATAGGAATGAGCAGTTCTTC. Protein sequence: CASGDGHRNEQFF.

The chain is built from TRBV19 and TRBJ1-1, with TRBD1 identical over 8 bases. After removal of 5 bases from V and 5 bases from J, the junction contained 4 bases not matched to a gene. This CDR3 contains 13 residues. Germline CDR1 reads LNHDA; CDR2 reads SQIVND (reference sequence). The chain's CDR3 is CASSGQGATEAFF. The DNA for the CDR3 is TGTGCCAGTAGTGGGCAGGGGGCAACTGAAGCTTTCTTT.

The sample holds many counts of this clonotype. The rearrangement links TRBV28 to TRBJ2-5, with 8 nucleotides matching TRBD2. J lost 4 bases, V lost 3 bases, and 4 bases had no gene match. The CDR3 loop spans 14 amino acids. Germline loops: CDR1 MDHEN, CDR2 SYDVKM. The chain's CDR3 is CASSLGGRRETQYF. The CDR3 DNA follows: TGTGCCAGCAGTTTGGGCGGGAGGAGAGAGACCCAGTACTTC.

This clonotype came up many times. The chain is built from TRBV27 and TRBJ1-1; 9 bases line up with TRBD1. CDR3 length: 13 residues. V lost 7 bases to trimming and J lost 4 bases; unmatched junction nucleotides: 4. The germline gives CDR1 MNHEY, CDR2 SMNVEV (reference sequence). The chain's CDR3 is CASTETGGTEAFF. The CDR3 coding sequence is TGTGCCAGCACCGAGACAGGGGGCACTGAAGCTTTCTTT.

This clonotype was seen many times. This chain links TRBV5-1 with TRBJ2-3; 8 bases agree with TRBD2. Germline V lookup: CDR1 SGHRS, CDR2 YFSETQ. V gave up 4 bases and J gave up 4 bases; unmatched junction bases: 14. The CDR3 length is 17 residues. The CDR3 sequence: CASSPRSAGGIPDTQYF. CDR3 DNA sequence: TGCGCCAGCAGCCCACGCTCCGCGGGAGGAATTCCAGATACGCAGTATTTT.

This clonotype was seen ten or more times. The CDR3: CASSPTGGLEQYF. As DNA, the CDR3 is TGCGCCAGCAGCCCAACTGGGGGTCTCGAGCAGTACTTC. This rearrangement joins TRBV5-1 to TRBJ2-7, with D perhaps given as TRBD1 or TRBD2 (5 bases each). The germline V gene has CDR1 SGHRS and CDR2 YFSETQ. The CDR3 is 13 amino acids. Trimming took off 4 bases at V and 6 bases at J, with 14 bases between the two ends.

The chain joins TRBV4-1 to TRBJ2-1; 8 nucleotides line up with TRBD2. Unmatched junction bases numbered 8, after V lost 1 base and J lost 9 bases. Germline assignment: CDR1 MGHRA and CDR2 YSYEKL. The CDR3 sequence is 15 residues long. CDR3 sequence reads: CASSQVPGGTVEQFF. The CDR3 nucleotides read TGCGCCAGCAGCCAAGTTCCGGGAGGGACGGTTGAGCAGTTCTTC.

The table lists this clonotype with many counts. The genes are TRBV20-1 and TRBJ2-7; the match to TRBD2 covers 10 bases. The J segment lost 5 bases and the V segment lost 0 bases, leaving 4 bases of the junction unmatched. The CDR3 runs 14 residues. Germline V gene lookup returns CDR1 DFQATT and CDR2 SNEGSKA (reference sequence). The CDR3 DNA follows: TGCAGTGCTAGAGACCAGCGGGGGGGAAACGAGCAGTACTTC. It specifies CSARDQRGGNEQYF.